These 28 T cell receptor beta chains came from one sample sequenced in a study of tumor-infiltrating lymphocytes in primary liver carcinoma. The source material, 20-30 mg of unsorted bulk tissue, was used to co-extract RNA and DNA. Using a constant-region primer together with ProtoScript II reverse transcriptase, TCR beta cDNA was made from around 500 ng of total RNA. Libraries of TCR beta came from three nested multiplex PCR rounds with slightly modified ARM-PCR. With TRBV1-TRBV30 forward primers and a C-beta reverse primer, the first two PCR rounds were run for roughly 10 cycles each. TCRdb fed the multiplex PCR reads into MiXCR, producing one record per CDR3 protein. Seen here are approximately 30,000 distinct CDR3 sequences, around 66% observed once, and the top ten hold about 31%. The sequenced sample consisted of liver tumor tissue from sampling region 3. The subset here: tumor region T3, left-lateral pole. These receptors all come from a woman aged 25 to 39 with primary liver carcinoma and hepatitis B virus infection.

About this clonotype: The junction does not match germline at one end; this may be a read error. The chain is built from TRBV30 and TRBJ2-1, with no clear D. CDR1 is GTSNPN and CDR2 is SVGIG in the germline V gene (reference sequence). This CDR3 region has 12 residues. As DNA, the CDR3 is TGTGCCTGGAACGACTCCTACAATGAGCAGTTATTC. It specifies CAWNDSYNEQLF.

The gene calls are TRBV11-2 and TRBJ1-1, with TRBD1 as a possible D gene (6 bases). Germline CDR1 SGHAT, CDR2 FQNNGV. V lost 5 bases and J 2 bases, leaving 30 bases between the germline ends. This CDR3 is 20 amino acids long. The CDR3 spells CASSARDKGRKRWSNTEAFF. In DNA, the CDR3 is TGTGCCAGCAGCGCTAGGGACAAGGGGCGTAAGAGGTGGAGTAACACTGAAGCTTTCTTT.

Remarks on this clonotype: At one boundary the junction diverges from the germline segment, which might be a read error. This chain uses TRBV11-2 with TRBJ1-1; TRBD1 matches 12 bases. Germline V gives CDR1 SGHAT, CDR2 FQNNGV. The CDR3 is 20 amino acids. CDR3 coding DNA: TGTACCAGTAGCGCTCGGGACAGGGGGCGTAAGAGGTGGAGTAACACTGATGCTTTCTTT. The encoded protein is CTSSARDRGRKRWSNTDAFF.

This clonotype appeared a few times. The rearrangement joins TRBV29-1 to TRBJ2-7; no firm D call. This CDR3 spans 12 amino acids. Looked up from germline, CDR1 is SQVTM and CDR2 is ANQGSEA. Here the CDR3 DNA reads TGCAGTGTACGGGCAGGCTCCTACGAGCAGTACTTC. Protein product: CSVRAGSYEQYF.

Worth noting for this clonotype: A much larger clonotype is one base distant, so this may be a read error. The chain has TRBV29-1 and TRBJ2-5; 9 nucleotides agree with TRBD2. The CDR3 covers 13 residues. Per germline, CDR1 SQVTM and CDR2 ANQGSEA. The CDR3 bases are TGCAGCGTCCGTAGCGGGAGTTTGGAGATCCAGTACTTC. It codes for CSVRSGSLEIQYF.

Notes on this clonotype: Germline and junction disagree at one end, which may indicate a read error. The V call is TRBV5-5, the J call TRBJ2-4, with 7 bases matching TRBD2. This CDR3 has 17 residues. Germline V gene data show CDR1 as SGHKS and CDR2 as YYEKEE (reference sequence). The CDR3 nucleotides are TGTGCCAGCGGCTTAGTAGTAATGAGGGAGGGGTCGGACATTCAGTATTTC. It translates to CASGLVVMREGSDIQYF.

Details on this clonotype: The junction shows a germline mismatch at one end, possibly a read error. The genes are TRBV10-3 and TRBJ2-1; D remains ambiguous. CDR1 is ENHRY, CDR2 SYGVKD, per germline. The CDR3 spans 14 residues. CDR3 residues: CTISHTATRNEQFF. The CDR3 DNA reads TGTACCATCAGTCACACGGCGACCCGGAATGAGCAGTTCTTC.

Turning to this clonotype: Relative to the germline gene, one junction end is altered; a read error may explain this. CDR3 nucleotide sequence: TGTGTCAGCAGTGAATCGGCTATCGCTGAAGTTTTCTTT. Translation: CVSSESAIAEVFF. The chain is built from TRBV25-1 and TRBJ1-1; D remains unclear. Germline V CDR1 and CDR2: MGHDK, SYGVNS. The CDR3 runs 13 residues.

Comment on this clonotype: A read error may account for a junction end that differs from germline. The chain has TRBV11-2 and TRBJ1-5; D gene unclear. This CDR3 comprises 14 residues. CDR1 SGHAT and CDR2 FQNNGV come from the germline V gene. The CDR3 DNA reads TGCGCCAGCGGCCGCGTCGGTCGCAATCAGCCCCAGCATTTT. Encoded protein: CASGRVGRNQPQHF.

This clonotype was counted many times. The chain's CDR3 is CASSQGGDPYEQYF. Here the CDR3 DNA reads TGTGCCAGCAGTCAAGGGGGAGATCCCTACGAGCAGTACTTC. The chain recombines TRBV28 with TRBJ2-7, with D possibly being TRBD1 (6 bases). The CDR3 has 14 amino acids. V dropped 5 bases and J dropped 2 bases, with 13 bases sitting between them. CDR1 MDHEN and CDR2 SYDVKM come from the germline V gene.

Details on this clonotype: This may be a read error: a much more frequent sequence differs by one nucleotide. The CDR3 bases are TGCAACGTTGATAACTATGGCTACACCTTC. Encoded protein: CNVDNYGYTF. The V and J genes are TRBV29-1 and TRBJ1-2, with D uncertain. The CDR3 has 10 amino acids. Looked up from germline, CDR1 is SQVTM and CDR2 is ANQGSEA.

Turning to this clonotype: This may be a read error, as it is one base from a much larger clone. The chain joins TRBV7-9 to TRBJ2-1; 9 nucleotides align to TRBD2. In germline, CDR1 is SEHNR, CDR2 FQNEAQ (reference sequence). The CDR3 loop spans 16 amino acids. The CDR3 DNA reads as TGTGCCAGCAGCTCAAATACTAGCGGGCCTTACAATAAGCAGTTCTTC. This codes for CASSSNTSGPYNKQFF.

This clonotype was counted ten times or more. The V call is TRBV9, the J call TRBJ1-5, with D uncertain. CDR3 length equals 14 residues. Germline V CDR1 and CDR2: SGDLS, YYNGEE. The V end lost 4 bases, the J end lost 9 bases, and 17 bases lay between the germline ends. DNA for the CDR3: TGTGCCAGCAGCACTCACAAGGCCCCGAGGCCCCAGCATTTT. Translating gives CASSTHKAPRPQHF.

This clonotype was detected a few times. A clone one base away is much larger, so this may be a read error. Since no conserved phenylalanine or tryptophan closes the CDR3, a read error is the likely cause. The chain carries TRBV11-2 and TRBJ2-1; 7 positions match TRBD1. CDR3 length: 17 residues. Germline-derived CDR1 and CDR2 are SGHAT and FQNNGV. CDR3 protein: CANSLRPGQRFYNEQFS. CDR3 nucleotide sequence: TGTGCCAACAGCTTACGACCGGGACAGAGATTCTACAATGAGCAGTTCTCC.

This clonotype was detected a few times. This chain links TRBV28 with TRBJ2-4; TRBD2 matches 8 bases. The length of the CDR3 is 15 residues. Per germline, CDR1 MDHEN and CDR2 SYDVKM. The CDR3 nucleotides are TGTGTTAGCAGTTTATGGGCGGGAGGCAAAAACATTCAGTACTTC. It translates to CVSSLWAGGKNIQYF.

Worth noting for this clonotype: The junction shows a germline mismatch at one end, possibly a read error. V usage is TRBV11-3 and J usage is TRBJ2-1; 14 bases line up with TRBD2. Germline values: CDR1 SGHNT, CDR2 YENEEA. The CDR3 consists of 15 residues. The CDR3 loop is CTSSRLAGGGYERYF. Here the CDR3 DNA reads TGTACCAGCAGCCGACTAGCGGGGGGGGGGTATGAGCGGTATTTC.

Comments on this clonotype: One end of the junction varies from germline; a read error may be responsible. The gene calls are TRBV28 and TRBJ2-1; either TRBD1 or TRBD2 may supply D (5 bases each). Germline lookup yields CDR1 MDHEN and CDR2 SYDVKM. This CDR3 has 17 residues. DNA for the CDR3: TGTGCAAGCAGTTCACCGTTGGGGACCAGCTCCTACCATGAGCAGTTCTTC. Its protein is CASSSPLGTSSYHEQFF.

This clonotype appeared many times. The V and J genes are TRBV7-9 and TRBJ2-6, with 8 nucleotides matching TRBD1. V shed 2 bases, J shed 5 bases, and the junction held 14 bases outside the gene matches. Germline CDR1 is SEHNR and CDR2 is FQNEAQ (reference sequence). The CDR3 runs 19 residues. CDR3 coding DNA: TGTGCCAGCAGCTTACCCCCATTGGACAGGGTAATTCGGGCCAACGTCCTGACTTTC. This gives the protein CASSLPPLDRVIRANVLTF.

This clonotype was counted many times. This chain links TRBV28 with TRBJ2-2; 7 nucleotides agree with TRBD2. The CDR3 has 14 residues. The germline CDR1 and CDR2 sequences are MDHEN and SYDVKM. V was pared by 4 bases and J by 2 bases, with 1 base of the junction left unmatched. The CDR3 loop is CASSSSGNTGELFF. CDR3 DNA sequence: TGTGCCAGCAGTTCTAGCGGTAACACCGGGGAGCTGTTTTTT.

As concerns this clonotype: A junction end diverges from the germline sequence, so it may reflect a read error. V and J are TRBV29-1 and TRBJ2-5, with no clear D. Germline V lookup: CDR1 SQVTM, CDR2 ANQGSEA. There are 15 residues in the CDR3. CDR3 protein: CSFETGREVKETQYF. CDR3 bases: TGCAGCTTTGAAACCGGAAGGGAAGTGAAGGAGACCCAGTACTTC.

As concerns this clonotype: The junction departs from germline at one end; a sequencing error may be responsible. The chain links TRBV6-5 to TRBJ2-2, with a tentative D call TRBD1 (6 bases). This CDR3 contains 15 residues. Germline CDR1 reads MNHEY; CDR2 reads SVGAGI. As DNA, the CDR3 is TGTGCCAGCAGTCCGCATACAGGGTTCACCGGGGAGCTGCTTTTT. This codes for CASSPHTGFTGELLF.

The chain links TRBV29-1 to TRBJ2-4; TRBD2 might be the D (5 bases). This CDR3 spans 14 amino acids. Germline V lookup: CDR1 SQVTM, CDR2 ANQGSEA. The V end lost 6 bases, the J end lost 8 bases, and 20 bases lay between the germline ends. The CDR3 here is CSVPLPDMEDIQYF. The CDR3 bases are TGCAGCGTCCCCCTGCCCGACATGGAGGACATTCAGTACTTC.

CDR3 sequence (DNA): TGTGCCAGGAGCCGCCTGGACAGGGATTACTCATACGAGCAGTACTTC. Its protein product is CARSRLDRDYSYEQYF. V and J are TRBV11-3 and TRBJ2-7, with TRBD1 identical over 8 bases. CDR1 is SGHNT, CDR2 YENEEA, per germline. The V gene end was trimmed by 9 bases and the J gene end by 4 bases; junction bases not matched to a gene: 17. CDR3 length: 16 amino acids.

This clonotype was detected many times. V and J are TRBV6-6 and TRBJ2-7; 8 bases map to TRBD2. V gave up 7 bases and J gave up 2 bases; unmatched junction bases: 7. CDR3 size: 14 residues. The germline CDR1 and CDR2 sequences are MNHNY and SVGAGI (reference sequence). The DNA for the CDR3 is TGTGCCAGCAATAGCGGGACTAGGACCTACGAGCAGTACTTC. Encoded protein: CASNSGTRTYEQYF.

Turning to this clonotype: The junction differs from germline at one of its ends, possibly a read error. The chain joins TRBV6-1 to TRBJ2-2, with D tentatively TRBD1 or TRBD2 (6 bases each). The length of the CDR3 is 19 residues. Germline loops: CDR1 MNHNS, CDR2 SASEGT. The CDR3 loop is CASSGILPGGTANTGELLF. CDR3 coding DNA: TGTGCCAGCAGTGGAATCCTTCCCGGGGGCACCGCGAACACCGGGGAGCTGCTTTTT.

A remark on this clonotype: A much bigger clone sits one base away, suggesting this may be a read error. The chain carries TRBV10-3 and TRBJ1-1; D might be TRBD1 (6 bases). The length of the CDR3 is 16 residues. Germline CDR1 and CDR2: ENHRY and SYGVKD. CDR3 sequence: CVISGGQGRGNTEAFF. DNA of the CDR3: TGTGTCATCAGTGGTGGGCAGGGGAGGGGGAACACTGAAGCTTTCTTT.

Turning to this clonotype: One end of the junction fails to match germline, which may point to a read error. The chain employs TRBV6-2 or TRBV6-3 and TRBJ2-1; D may be TRBD2 (5 bases). The CDR3 is made up of 12 amino acids. The germline V gene has CDR1 MNHEY and CDR2 SVGEGT. CDR3: CASGLPPREQLF. CDR3 sequence (DNA): TGTGCCAGCGGACTGCCTCCAAGAGAGCAGCTCTTC.

The chain joins TRBV6-1 to TRBJ2-1; 12 nucleotides match TRBD2. This CDR3 has 16 amino acids. V lost 5 bases, J lost 5 bases, and 7 bases stayed unmatched. The V gene's germline CDR1 is MNHNS and CDR2 SASEGT. Here the CDR3 reads CASSPGLAGTNNEQFF. The DNA for the CDR3 is TGTGCCAGCAGTCCAGGACTAGCGGGAACGAACAATGAGCAGTTCTTC.